The source of this TCR beta chain is a study of T-cell reconstitution after alpha-beta-depleted transplantation in children. Deletions cut 0 bases from V and 9 bases from J, with 13 bases between. The V gene's germline CDR1 is LNHNV and CDR2 YYDKDF (reference sequence). The CDR3 contains 14 residues. This clonotype was seen a few times. As it was prepared, the TCRbeta library received unique molecular identifiers. TCRdb re-called the PCR reads through MiXCR, storing one row per CDR3 protein. This sample yields about 590,000 distinct CDR3 sequences, of which 10% to 15% are seen a single time; around 2.2% belongs to the top ten.

The source is a male patient aged 10 to 17 who had a stem cell transplant for acute myeloid leukemia, so the T cells may come from the graft donor. This specimen consisted of PBMCs, mostly from graft donor cells, obtained 360 days after TCRalphabeta/CD19-depleted stem cell transplant. The chain combines TRBV15 with TRBJ2-3; D is unclear. The CDR3 bases are TGTGCCACCAGCAGAGAGGAGCCGCGAAACACGCAGTATTTT. It yields the protein CATSREEPRNTQYF.